These T cell receptor beta chains were read from a single sample in a study of blood T cells in healthy people across ages. TCRdb called the 5' RACE reads again in MiXCR, with one record for every CDR3 protein. The table includes around 1,600,000 distinct CDR3 sequences, around 40% detected once. Sequenced: blood. The origin of the receptors is a woman aged 18 to 35 in good health. The CDR3 runs from the conserved cysteine through the conserved F or W. D genes are given only for firm matches. Not all rows give a size; the values are once, few, many and, for expanded clones, a class.

TRBJ2-1 | . | TRBV24-1 | . | CATSDFGHPSSLSYNEQFF | TGTGCCACCAGTGATTTCGGGCACCCTAGCTCCCTTTCCTACAATGAGCAGTTCTTC
TRBJ2-2 | . | TRBV20-1 | . | CSASQYPEVTGELFF | TGCAGTGCTAGCCAATACCCGGAGGTCACCGGGGAGCTGTTTTTT
TRBJ2-5 | once | TRBV20-1 | . | CSAGQGTQETQYF | TGCAGTGCTGGGCAGGGAACCCAAGAGACCCAGTACTTC
TRBJ1-1 | . | TRBV6-2/TRBV6-3 | . | CASKSGPNTEAFF | TGTGCCAGCAAAAGCGGACCGAACACTGAAGCTTTCTTT
TRBJ2-4 | few | TRBV5-1 | . | CASGVEEGQQYF | TGCGCCAGCGGGGTTGAGGAGGGTCAGCAGTACTTC
TRBJ2-1 | few | TRBV2 | . | CASQNGARGFDEQFF | TGTGCCAGTCAAAACGGGGCTAGGGGATTTGATGAGCAGTTCTTC
TRBJ1-2 | . | TRBV20-1 | TRBD1 | CSARPRQGGYGYTF | TGCAGTGCTAGACCTAGACAGGGTGGGTATGGCTACACCTTC
TRBJ2-7 | few | TRBV7-9 | . | CASSSTETSYEQYF | TGTGCCAGCAGCAGCACAGAAACCTCCTACGAGCAGTACTTC
TRBJ2-7 | few | TRBV15 | . | CATSRDYRNEQYF | TGTGCCACCAGCAGAGATTATAGGAATGAGCAGTACTTC
TRBJ2-1 | few | TRBV9 | TRBD2 | CASSVAASGSYEQFF | TGTGCCAGCAGCGTAGCGGCTAGCGGGAGTTATGAGCAGTTCTTC
TRBJ2-7 | few | TRBV6-5 | . | CASSYGYPYEQYF | TGTGCCAGCAGTTACGGGTATCCGTACGAGCAGTACTTC
TRBJ2-1 | few | TRBV2 | TRBD2 | CASSEGLAGEGEQFF | TGTGCCAGCAGTGAGGGTCTAGCGGGAGAGGGGGAGCAGTTCTTC
TRBJ2-1 | . | TRBV6-6 | . | CASSRVVAEYNEQFF | TGTGCCAGCAGTAGGGTGGTAGCGGAGTACAATGAGCAGTTCTTC
TRBJ2-3 | . | TRBV20-1 | TRBD2 | CSATIAGVMSDTQYF | TGCAGTGCTACGATAGCGGGAGTAATGTCAGATACGCAGTATTTT
TRBJ2-1 | many | TRBV7-9 | . | CASSPGLEQFF | TGTGCCAGCAGCCCTGGCCTGGAGCAGTTCTTC
TRBJ2-5 | few | TRBV4-2 | . | CASSRKFGRDEQYF | TGTGCCAGCAGCCGAAAGTTCGGGCGGGATGAGCAGTACTTC